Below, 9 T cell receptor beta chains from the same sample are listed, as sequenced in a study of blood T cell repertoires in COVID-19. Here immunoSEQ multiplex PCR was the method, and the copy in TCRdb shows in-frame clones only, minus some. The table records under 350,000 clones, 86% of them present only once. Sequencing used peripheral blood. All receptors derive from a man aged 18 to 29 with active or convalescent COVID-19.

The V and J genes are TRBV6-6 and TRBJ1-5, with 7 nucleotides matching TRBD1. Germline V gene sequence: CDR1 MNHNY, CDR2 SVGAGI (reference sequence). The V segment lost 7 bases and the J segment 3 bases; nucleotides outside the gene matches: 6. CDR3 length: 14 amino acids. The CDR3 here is CASNDGTDNQPQHF. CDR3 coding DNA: TGTGCCAGCAATGACGGGACAGACAATCAGCCCCAGCATTTT.

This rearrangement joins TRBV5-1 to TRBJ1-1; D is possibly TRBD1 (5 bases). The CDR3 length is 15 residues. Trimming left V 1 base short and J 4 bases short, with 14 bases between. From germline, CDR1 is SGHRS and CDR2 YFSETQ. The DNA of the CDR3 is TGCGCCAGCAGCTTGCAAGAATCGGGGGTCACTGAAGCTTTCTTT. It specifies CASSLQESGVTEAFF.

The CDR3: CASSTGTPVWDTQYF. Here the CDR3 DNA reads TGTGCCAGCAGCACCGGGACACCGGTGTGGGATACGCAGTATTTT. This rearrangement joins TRBV7-8 to TRBJ2-3; D is perhaps TRBD1 (6 bases). CDR1 and CDR2 (germline): SGHVS, FQNEAQ. The CDR3 extends over 15 amino acids. The germline V and J ends were trimmed by 5 bases and 6 bases, with 18 bases remaining between them.

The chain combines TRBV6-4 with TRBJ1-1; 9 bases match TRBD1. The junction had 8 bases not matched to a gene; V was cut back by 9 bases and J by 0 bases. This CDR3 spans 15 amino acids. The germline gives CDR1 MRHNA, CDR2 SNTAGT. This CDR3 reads CASPGTGKMNTEAFF. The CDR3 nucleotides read TGTGCCAGTCCCGGGACAGGGAAAATGAACACTGAAGCTTTCTTT.

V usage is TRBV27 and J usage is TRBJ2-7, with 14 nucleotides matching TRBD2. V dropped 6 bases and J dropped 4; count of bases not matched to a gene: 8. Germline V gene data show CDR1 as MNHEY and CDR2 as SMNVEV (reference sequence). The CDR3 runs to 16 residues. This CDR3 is CASRQGTSGSGYEQYF. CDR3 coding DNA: TGTGCCAGCAGACAGGGGACTAGCGGGAGTGGTTACGAGCAGTACTTC.

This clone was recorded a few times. In DNA form, the CDR3 reads TGTGCCAGCAGCCCCCTTAGCGGGGGGGTGAATGAGCAGTTCTTC. This translates into CASSPLSGGVNEQFF. The chain joins TRBV3-1 (or the pseudogene TRBV3-2) to TRBJ2-1, with 11 bases aligning to TRBD2. CDR1 is LGHDT and CDR2 is YNNKEL in the germline V gene (reference sequence). The CDR3 is 15 residues long. J gave up 7 bases and V 4 bases, and 6 bases lay outside the gene matches.

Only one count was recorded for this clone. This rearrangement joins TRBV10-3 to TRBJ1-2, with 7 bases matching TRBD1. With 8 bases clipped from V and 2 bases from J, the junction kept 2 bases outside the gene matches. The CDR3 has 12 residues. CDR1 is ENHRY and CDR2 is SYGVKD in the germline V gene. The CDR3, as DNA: TGTGCCATCGGACAGGAGAACTATGGCTACACCTTC. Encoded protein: CAIGQENYGYTF.

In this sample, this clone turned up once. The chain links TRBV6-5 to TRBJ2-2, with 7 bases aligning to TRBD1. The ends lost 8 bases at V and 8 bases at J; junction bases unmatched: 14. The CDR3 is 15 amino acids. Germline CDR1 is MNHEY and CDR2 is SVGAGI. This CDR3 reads CASQQPGQMSGELFF. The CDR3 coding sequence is TGTGCCAGCCAACAACCGGGACAGATGTCGGGGGAGCTGTTTTTT.

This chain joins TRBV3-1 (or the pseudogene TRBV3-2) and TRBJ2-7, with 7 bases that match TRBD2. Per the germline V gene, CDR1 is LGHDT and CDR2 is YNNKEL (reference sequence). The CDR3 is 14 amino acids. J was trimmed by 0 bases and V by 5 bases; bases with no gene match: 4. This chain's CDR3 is CASSVVAGSYEQYF. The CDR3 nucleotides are TGTGCCAGCAGCGTGGTAGCGGGCTCCTACGAGCAGTACTTC.